Listed here is a single TCR beta chain. Its antigen is still unknown. V lost 1 base to trimming and J lost 1 base, with 10 bases between them. This CDR3 region has 15 residues. The germline V gene has CDR1 SGHVS and CDR2 FNYEAQ. This sample was included in a study of regulatory dendritic cells for organ transplantation. Repertoires were generated with immunoSEQ multiplex PCR, while TCRdb's copy carries only in-frame clones and drops some. The sample has 25,000 to 30,000 clones, 75% to 80% seen once. Notes on the study in general: Memory CD8+ clonal expansion seemed more limited with regulatory than mature dendritic cells. Alloreactive memory CD8+ T cell pools varied considerably between individuals.

This receptor was identified in a human donor in good health. The sample taken for sequencing was memory CD4+ T cells from blood. As to subset: CD45RO+ memory T cells. The rearrangement links TRBV7-6 to TRBJ1-1; possibly TRBD1 for D (5 bases). The DNA of the CDR3 is TGTGCCAGCAGCTTAGGAGGGGTTCGGAACACTGAAGCTTTCTTT. It yields the protein CASSLGGVRNTEAFF.